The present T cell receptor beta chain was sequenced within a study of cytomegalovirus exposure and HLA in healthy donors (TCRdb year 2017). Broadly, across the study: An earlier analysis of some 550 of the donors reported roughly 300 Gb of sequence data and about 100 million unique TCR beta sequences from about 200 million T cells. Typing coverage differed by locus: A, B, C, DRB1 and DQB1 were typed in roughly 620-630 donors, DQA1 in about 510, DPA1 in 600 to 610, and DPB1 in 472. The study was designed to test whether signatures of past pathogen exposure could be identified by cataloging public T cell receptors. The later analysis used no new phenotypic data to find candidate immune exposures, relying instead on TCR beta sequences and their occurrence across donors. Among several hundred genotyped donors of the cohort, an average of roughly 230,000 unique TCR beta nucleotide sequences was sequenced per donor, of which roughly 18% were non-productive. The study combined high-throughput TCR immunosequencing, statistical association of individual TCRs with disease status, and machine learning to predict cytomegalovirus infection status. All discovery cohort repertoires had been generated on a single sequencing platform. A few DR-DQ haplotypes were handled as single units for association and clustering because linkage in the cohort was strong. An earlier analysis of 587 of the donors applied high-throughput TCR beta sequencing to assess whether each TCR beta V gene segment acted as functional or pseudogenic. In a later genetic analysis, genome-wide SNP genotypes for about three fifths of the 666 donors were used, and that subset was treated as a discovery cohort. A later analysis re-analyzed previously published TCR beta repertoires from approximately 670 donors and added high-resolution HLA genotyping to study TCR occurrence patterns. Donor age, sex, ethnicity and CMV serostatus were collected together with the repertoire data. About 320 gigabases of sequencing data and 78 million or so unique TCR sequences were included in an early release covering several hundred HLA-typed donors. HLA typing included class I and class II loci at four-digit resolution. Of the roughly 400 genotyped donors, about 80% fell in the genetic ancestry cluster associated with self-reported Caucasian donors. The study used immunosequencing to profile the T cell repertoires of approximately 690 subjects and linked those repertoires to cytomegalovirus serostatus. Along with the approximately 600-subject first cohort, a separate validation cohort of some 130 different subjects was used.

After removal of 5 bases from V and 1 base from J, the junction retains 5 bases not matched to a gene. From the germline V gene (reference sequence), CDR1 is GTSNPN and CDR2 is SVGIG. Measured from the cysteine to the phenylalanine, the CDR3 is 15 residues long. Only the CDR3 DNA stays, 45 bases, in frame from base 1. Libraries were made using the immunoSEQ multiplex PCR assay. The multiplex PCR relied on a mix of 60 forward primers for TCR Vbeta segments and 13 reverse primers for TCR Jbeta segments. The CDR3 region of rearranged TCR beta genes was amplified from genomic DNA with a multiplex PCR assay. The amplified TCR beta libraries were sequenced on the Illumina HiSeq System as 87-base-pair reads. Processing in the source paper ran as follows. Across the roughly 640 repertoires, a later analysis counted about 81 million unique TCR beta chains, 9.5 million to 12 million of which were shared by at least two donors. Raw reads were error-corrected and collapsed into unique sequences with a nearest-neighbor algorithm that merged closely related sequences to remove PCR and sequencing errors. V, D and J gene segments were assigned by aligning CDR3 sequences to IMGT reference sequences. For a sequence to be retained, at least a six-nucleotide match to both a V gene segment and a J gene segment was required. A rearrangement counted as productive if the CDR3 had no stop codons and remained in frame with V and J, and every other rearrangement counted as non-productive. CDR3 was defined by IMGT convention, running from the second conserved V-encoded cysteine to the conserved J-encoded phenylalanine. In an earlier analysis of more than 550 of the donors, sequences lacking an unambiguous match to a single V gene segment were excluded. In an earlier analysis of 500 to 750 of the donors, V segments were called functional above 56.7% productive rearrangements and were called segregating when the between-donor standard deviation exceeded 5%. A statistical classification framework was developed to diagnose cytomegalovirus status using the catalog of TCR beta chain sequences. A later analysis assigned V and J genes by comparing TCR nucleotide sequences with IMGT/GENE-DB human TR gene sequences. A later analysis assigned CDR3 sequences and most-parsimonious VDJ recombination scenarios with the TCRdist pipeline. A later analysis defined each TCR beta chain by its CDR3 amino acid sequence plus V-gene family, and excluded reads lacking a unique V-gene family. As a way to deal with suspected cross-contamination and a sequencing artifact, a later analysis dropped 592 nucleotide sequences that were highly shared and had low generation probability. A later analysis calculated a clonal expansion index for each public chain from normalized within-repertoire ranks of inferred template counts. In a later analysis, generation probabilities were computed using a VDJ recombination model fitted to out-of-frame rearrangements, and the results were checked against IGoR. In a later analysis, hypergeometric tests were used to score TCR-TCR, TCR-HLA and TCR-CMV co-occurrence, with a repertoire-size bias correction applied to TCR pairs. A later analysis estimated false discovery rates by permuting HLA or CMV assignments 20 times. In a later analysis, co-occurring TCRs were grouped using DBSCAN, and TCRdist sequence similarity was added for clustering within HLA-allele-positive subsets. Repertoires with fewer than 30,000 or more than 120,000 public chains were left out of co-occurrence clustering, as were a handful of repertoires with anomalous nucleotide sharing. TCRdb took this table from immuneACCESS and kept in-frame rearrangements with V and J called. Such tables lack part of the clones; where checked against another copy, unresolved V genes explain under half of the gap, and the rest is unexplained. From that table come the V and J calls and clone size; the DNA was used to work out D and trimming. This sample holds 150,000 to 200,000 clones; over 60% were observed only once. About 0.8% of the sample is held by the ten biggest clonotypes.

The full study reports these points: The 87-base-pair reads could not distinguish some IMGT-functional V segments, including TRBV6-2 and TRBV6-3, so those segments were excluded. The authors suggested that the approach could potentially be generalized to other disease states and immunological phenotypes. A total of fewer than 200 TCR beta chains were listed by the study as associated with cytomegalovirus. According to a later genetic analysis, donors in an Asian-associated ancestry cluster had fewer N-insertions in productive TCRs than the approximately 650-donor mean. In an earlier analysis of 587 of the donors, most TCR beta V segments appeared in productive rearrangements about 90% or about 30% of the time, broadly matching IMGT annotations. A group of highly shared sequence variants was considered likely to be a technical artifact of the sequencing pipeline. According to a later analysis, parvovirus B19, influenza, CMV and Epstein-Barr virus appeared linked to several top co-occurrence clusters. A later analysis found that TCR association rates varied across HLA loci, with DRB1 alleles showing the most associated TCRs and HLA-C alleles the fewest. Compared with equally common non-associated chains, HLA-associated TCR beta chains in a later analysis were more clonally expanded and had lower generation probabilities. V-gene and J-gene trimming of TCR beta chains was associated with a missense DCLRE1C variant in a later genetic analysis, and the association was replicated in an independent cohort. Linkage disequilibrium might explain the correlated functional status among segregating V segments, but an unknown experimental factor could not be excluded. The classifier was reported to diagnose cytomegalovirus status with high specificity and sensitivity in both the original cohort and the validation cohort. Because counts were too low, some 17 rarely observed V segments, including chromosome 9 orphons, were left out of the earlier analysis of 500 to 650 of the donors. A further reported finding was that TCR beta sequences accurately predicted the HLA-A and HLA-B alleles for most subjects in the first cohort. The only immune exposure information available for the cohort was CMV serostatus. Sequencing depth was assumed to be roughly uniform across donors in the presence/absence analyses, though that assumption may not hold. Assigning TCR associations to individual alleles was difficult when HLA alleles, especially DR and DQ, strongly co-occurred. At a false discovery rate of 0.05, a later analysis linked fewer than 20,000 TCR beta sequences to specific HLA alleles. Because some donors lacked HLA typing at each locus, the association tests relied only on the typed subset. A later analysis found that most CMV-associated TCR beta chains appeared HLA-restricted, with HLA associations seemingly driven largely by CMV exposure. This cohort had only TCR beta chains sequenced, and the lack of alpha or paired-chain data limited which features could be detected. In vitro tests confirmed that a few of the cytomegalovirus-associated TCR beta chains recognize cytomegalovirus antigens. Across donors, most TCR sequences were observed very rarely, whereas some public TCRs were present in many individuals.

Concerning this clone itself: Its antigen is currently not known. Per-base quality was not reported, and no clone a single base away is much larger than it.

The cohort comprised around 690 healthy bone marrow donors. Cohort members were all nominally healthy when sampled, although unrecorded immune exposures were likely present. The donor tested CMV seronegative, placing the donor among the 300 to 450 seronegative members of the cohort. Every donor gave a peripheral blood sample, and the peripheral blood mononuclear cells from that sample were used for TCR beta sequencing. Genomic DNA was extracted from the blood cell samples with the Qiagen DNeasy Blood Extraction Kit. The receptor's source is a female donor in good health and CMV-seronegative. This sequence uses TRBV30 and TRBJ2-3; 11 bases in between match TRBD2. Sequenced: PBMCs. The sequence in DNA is TGTGCCTGGGCCCTACTAGCGGGGGGCACAGATACGCAGTATTTT. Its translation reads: CAWALLAGGTDTQYF.